These T cell receptor beta chains were read from a single sample in a study of blood T cell repertoires in COVID-19. Produced via immunoSEQ multiplex PCR; TCRdb's table is partial and in-frame only. The sample carries 210,000 or so clones, about 91% recorded once. Sequences were obtained from peripheral blood. The receptors come from a man younger than 35 with active or convalescent COVID-19. CDR3s include the opening cysteine and the closing phenylalanine or tryptophan. Fields, in order: V gene, D gene, CDR3 length, J gene, clone size, CDR3 DNA, CDR3 protein. The D gene is left open where the match is weak. Some rows mark clone size as missing; the rest say once, few, many or name a class of expanded clone.

>TRBV7-2|NA|17|TRBJ2-1|NA
TGTGCCAGCCTCCTTAAGACATACGACAGTCAACTCAATGAGCAGTTCTTC
CASLLKTYDSQLNEQFF
>TRBV15|TRBD1|16|TRBJ1-6|NA
TGTGCCACCACCGAAACAGGGGACTCCTATAATTCACCCCTCCACTTT
CATTETGDSYNSPLHF
>TRBV5-4|TRBD2|15|TRBJ2-1|once
TGTGCCAGCAGCTTGGAAGGGACTACCTACAATGAGCAGTTCTTC
CASSLEGTTYNEQFF
>TRBV5-8|TRBD2|16|TRBJ2-7|NA
TGTGCCAGCAGCTCACCGGGGACTAGCGGGACCTACGAGCAGTACTTC
CASSSPGTSGTYEQYF
>TRBV20-1|TRBD1|14|TRBJ1-1|NA
TGCAGTGCCAGTACAGGGGCCGCGAACACTGAAGCTTTCTTT
CSASTGAANTEAFF
>TRBV5-1|TRBD2|14|TRBJ2-5|NA
TGCGCCAGCAGCTGGGGGACTACACAAGAGACCCAGTACTTC
CASSWGTTQETQYF
>TRBV9|TRBD2|17|TRBJ2-3|NA
TGTGCCAGCAGCGGACGGGAAGCGGGAGGGCCCCCAGATACGCAGTATTTT
CASSGREAGGPPDTQYF
>TRBV7-9|NA|14|TRBJ2-7|NA
TGTGCCAGCAGCCCCCGGGAGTTGGAGTACGAGCAGTACTTC
CASSPRELEYEQYF
>TRBV7-8|TRBD2|15|TRBJ2-3|NA
TGTGCCAGCAGCCGGACTAGCGGGAGTAGAGATACGCAGTATTTT
CASSRTSGSRDTQYF
>TRBV10-3|TRBD1|14|TRBJ2-7|few
TGTGCCATCAGCTTGACCGGGACAGGGGACGAGCAGTACTTC
CAISLTGTGDEQYF
>TRBV28|NA|13|TRBJ1-4|NA
TGTGCATCCGAACAGGGCGGTTACGAAAAACTGTTTTTT
CASEQGGYEKLFF
>TRBV30|TRBD1|17|TRBJ1-5|NA
TGTGCCTGGGCCACCGGGACAGGAATCCTGGACAATCAGCCCCAGCATTTT
CAWATGTGILDNQPQHF
>TRBV6-6|TRBD1|16|TRBJ2-1|NA
TGTGCCAGCAGTTACACACCGACAGGGGAAAACAATGAGCAGTTCTTC
CASSYTPTGENNEQFF
>TRBV25-1|TRBD1|16|TRBJ1-4|NA
TGTGCCAGCAGTGAATGGACAGGGGGGGTGAATGAAAAACTGTTTTTT
CASSEWTGGVNEKLFF
>TRBV27|TRBD1|15|TRBJ1-1|NA
TGTGCCAGCAGTAAAACAGGGGGGAGGAACACTGAAGCTTTCTTT
CASSKTGGRNTEAFF
>TRBV5-6|NA|11|TRBJ2-7|NA
TGTGCCAGCAGCAACGTAGACGAGCAGTACTTC
CASSNVDEQYF
>TRBV3-1/TRBV3-2|NA|14|TRBJ2-7|NA
TGTGCCAGCAGCCAGGTCTCGTCATCCGGCGAGCAGTACTTC
CASSQVSSSGEQYF
>TRBV5-4|NA|15|TRBJ2-1|NA
TGTGCCAGCACCCCGGGTGGAGCCTCCTACAATGAGCAGTTCTTC
CASTPGGASYNEQFF
>TRBV24-1|NA|14|TRBJ2-2|NA
TGTGCCACCAGTGATTTAGTACGGACCGGGGAGCTGTTTTTT
CATSDLVRTGELFF
>TRBV12-5|TRBD1|16|TRBJ2-7|NA
TGTGCTAGTGGTTTTCAAGGGGGACAGGGCAGCTACGAGCAGTACTTC
CASGFQGGQGSYEQYF
>TRBV4-2|TRBD2|17|TRBJ2-7|NA
TGTGCCAGCAGCCAAGAGGGTGGGACTAGCGGCATTTACGAGCAGTACTTC
CASSQEGGTSGIYEQYF
>TRBV6-2/TRBV6-3|NA|14|TRBJ1-1|NA
TGTGCCAGCAGTTACTCCGGGGTGAACACTGAAGCTTTCTTT
CASSYSGVNTEAFF
>TRBV7-9|NA|11|TRBJ2-3|NA
TGTGCCAACTCGCGGGCAGATACGCAGTATTTT
CANSRADTQYF
>TRBV14|TRBD1|13|TRBJ1-1|NA
TGTGCCAGCAGACAGGGGCCGAACACTGAAGCTTTCTTT
CASRQGPNTEAFF
>TRBV12-5|NA|11|TRBJ2-3|NA
TGTGCTAGTGGTACAAGTGGTACGCAGTATTTT
CASGTSGTQYF
>TRBV6-5|TRBD2|15|TRBJ2-2|NA
TGTGCCAGCAGCGTGGCGGGAGGTCGCACCGGGGAGCTGTTTTTT
CASSVAGGRTGELFF
>TRBV4-3|TRBD1|16|TRBJ1-2|NA
TGCGCCAGCAGCCAAGATCTGGACAGGGCCAACTATGGCTACACCTTC
CASSQDLDRANYGYTF
>TRBV9|NA|16|TRBJ1-1|NA
TGTGCCAGCAGCGTAGCTCTCGGAGACGGAAACACTGAAGCTTTCTTT
CASSVALGDGNTEAFF
>TRBV11-3|NA|15|TRBJ1-1|NA
TGTGCCAGCAGTCCGGGGGGGGCCTCCGACACTGAAGCTTTCTTT
CASSPGGASDTEAFF
>TRBV6-4|NA|16|TRBJ2-2|NA
TGTGCCAGCAATCCTGGGGGGGGACAGAACACCGGGGAGCTGTTTTTT
CASNPGGGQNTGELFF
>TRBV2|NA|14|TRBJ1-1|NA
TGTGCCAGCAGTGCAACCAGACTCGACACTGAAGCTTTCTTT
CASSATRLDTEAFF
>TRBV6-5|NA|15|TRBJ1-2|NA
TGTGCCAGCAAAGAAAAGAGGCCTATCGACTATGGCTACACCTTC
CASKEKRPIDYGYTF
>TRBV6-5|NA|13|TRBJ1-3|NA
TGTGCCAGCACCAGGGGCGACGAAAACACCATATATTTT
CASTRGDENTIYF
>TRBV12-3/TRBV12-4|NA|12|TRBJ2-5|NA
TGTGCCAGCAGTCAAGGGGACAAGACCCAGTACTTC
CASSQGDKTQYF
>TRBV10-2|NA|13|TRBJ1-1|NA
TGCGCCAGCAGTGGACAGACCATCACTGAAGCTTTCTTT
CASSGQTITEAFF
>TRBV19|TRBD2|16|TRBJ2-3|NA
TGTGCCAGTAGTATGGACCTAGCGGGCCTCACAGATACGCAGTATTTT
CASSMDLAGLTDTQYF
>TRBV9|TRBD2|14|TRBJ2-7|NA
TGTGCCAGCAGCGTAGAGGGAGGGCCCGGCGAGCAGTACTTC
CASSVEGGPGEQYF
>TRBV10-3|NA|15|TRBJ1-1|NA
TGTGCCATCAGTGCCTCTGGACAGCTGAACACTGAAGCTTTCTTT
CAISASGQLNTEAFF
>TRBV2|TRBD2|18|TRBJ2-5|NA
TGTGCCAGCATCGTTCGACTAGCGGGAGGGCCTTTTCCCGAGACCCAGTACTTC
CASIVRLAGGPFPETQYF
>TRBV15|NA|16|TRBJ1-5|NA
TGTGCCACCAGCAGAGATTGGGGGGGGGTCAATCAGCCCCAGCATTTT
CATSRDWGGVNQPQHF
>TRBV7-2|NA|13|TRBJ1-2|NA
TGTGCCAGCAGCTTCCCCTCTCGGGTCGGCTACACCTTC
CASSFPSRVGYTF
>TRBV5-1|NA|13|TRBJ1-2|NA
TGCGCCAGCAGCGCGGACACAGCCTATGGCTACACCTTC
CASSADTAYGYTF
>TRBV10-3|NA|13|TRBJ2-3|NA
TGTGCCATCTTGTCTGACTACACAGATACGCAGTATTTT
CAILSDYTDTQYF
>TRBV15|NA|13|TRBJ1-3|NA
TGTGCCACCAGAGGACAGCTGGTGGACACCATATATTTT
CATRGQLVDTIYF
>TRBV23-1|NA|12|TRBJ2-7|NA
TGCGCCAGCAGTCCCCCAACACACGAGCAGTACTTC
CASSPPTHEQYF
>TRBV7-2|NA|13|TRBJ1-1|NA
TGTGCCAGCAGCGGAGGGCAGAACACTGAAGCTTTCTTT
CASSGGQNTEAFF
>TRBV5-4|NA|16|TRBJ1-4|NA
TGTGCCAGCAGCCCCGGCGGGGGTGCAACTAATGAAAAACTGTTTTTT
CASSPGGGATNEKLFF